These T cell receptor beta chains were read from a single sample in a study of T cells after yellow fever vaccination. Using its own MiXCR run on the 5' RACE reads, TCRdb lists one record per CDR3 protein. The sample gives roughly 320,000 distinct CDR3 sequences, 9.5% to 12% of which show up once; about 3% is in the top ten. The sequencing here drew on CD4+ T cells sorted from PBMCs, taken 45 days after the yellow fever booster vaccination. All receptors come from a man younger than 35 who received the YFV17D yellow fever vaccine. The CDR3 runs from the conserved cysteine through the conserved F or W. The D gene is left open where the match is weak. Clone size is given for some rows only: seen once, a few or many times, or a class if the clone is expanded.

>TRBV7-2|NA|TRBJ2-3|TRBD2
TGTGCCAGCAGGCCTAGCGGGGGGGCTGAAGATACGCAGTATTTT
CASRPSGGAEDTQYF
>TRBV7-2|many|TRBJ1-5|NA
TGTGCCAGCAGCTTCTTAAATCAGCCCCAGCATTTT
CASSFLNQPQHF
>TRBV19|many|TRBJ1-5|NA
TGTGCCAGTAGTATTTCCGGGAGTCAGCCCCAGCATTTT
CASSISGSQPQHF
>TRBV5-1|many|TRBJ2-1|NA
TGCGCCAGCAGCTTGGGCGTACCCAATGAGCAGTTCTTC
CASSLGVPNEQFF
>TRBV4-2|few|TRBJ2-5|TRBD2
TGTGCCAGCAGCCAAGGGATTCTAGCGGGGAATCAAGAGACCCAGTACTTC
CASSQGILAGNQETQYF
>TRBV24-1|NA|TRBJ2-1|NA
TGTGCCACCAGTGATCAGGGCAGGGGCACGGGCAATGAGCAGTTCTTC
CATSDQGRGTGNEQFF
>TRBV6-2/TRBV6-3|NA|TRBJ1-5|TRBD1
TGTGCCAGCACTCCGGACAGGTCTCAGCCCCAGCATTTT
CASTPDRSQPQHF
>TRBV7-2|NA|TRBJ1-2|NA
TGTGCCAGCAGCTTAAGGGACAAAAACTATGGCTACACCTTC
CASSLRDKNYGYTF
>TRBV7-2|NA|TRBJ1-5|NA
TGTGCCAGCAGCTTAAGGGCAGTAGAGGCGGGTAATCAGCCCCAGCATTTT
CASSLRAVEAGNQPQHF
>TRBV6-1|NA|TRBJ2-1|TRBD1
TGTGCCAGCAGGAAATCGGGACAGTCTGAGCAGTTCTTC
CASRKSGQSEQFF
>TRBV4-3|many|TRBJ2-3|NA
TGCGCCAGCAGCCAAGATCCGAGCACAGATACGCAGTATTTT
CASSQDPSTDTQYF
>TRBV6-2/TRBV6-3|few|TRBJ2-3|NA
TGTGCCAGCAATCGTGATACGCAGTATTTT
CASNRDTQYF
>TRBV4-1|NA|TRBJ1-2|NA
TGCGCCAGCAGCCAAGTAGACTATGGCTACACCTTC
CASSQVDYGYTF
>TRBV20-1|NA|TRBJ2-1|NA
TGCAGTGCTACCCCTGCGAAGGGGGGCATTGAGCAGTTCTTC
CSATPAKGGIEQFF
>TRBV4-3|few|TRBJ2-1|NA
TGCGCCAGCAGCCAGCGCGGGGGCCTTTTTAATGAGCAGTTCTTC
CASSQRGGLFNEQFF
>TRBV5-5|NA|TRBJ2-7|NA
TGTGCCAGCAGCCTGGGCCGGGATCGAGGCGAGCAGTACTTC
CASSLGRDRGEQYF
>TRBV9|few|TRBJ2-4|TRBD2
TGTGCCAGCAGCCTAGCGGGGGGGCCGTGGGACATTCAGTACTTC
CASSLAGGPWDIQYF
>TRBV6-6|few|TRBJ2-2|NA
TGTGCCAGCAGCGGCGGGCAGAACGCCGGGGAGCTGTTTTTT
CASSGGQNAGELFF
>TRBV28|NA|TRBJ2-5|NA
TGTGCCAGCCATGATTTGGGGGAGACCCAGTACTTC
CASHDLGETQYF
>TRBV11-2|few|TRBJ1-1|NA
TGTGCCAGCAGCTTAGTCCAAGGGCGAGGGACTGAAGCTTTCTTT
CASSLVQGRGTEAFF
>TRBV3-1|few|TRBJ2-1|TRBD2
TGTGCCAGCAGCCCCGGGACTAGACAATTCAATGAGCAGTTCTTC
CASSPGTRQFNEQFF
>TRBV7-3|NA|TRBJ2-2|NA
TGTGCCAGCAGCTCGCGACATGCCGGGGAGCTGTTTTTT
CASSSRHAGELFF
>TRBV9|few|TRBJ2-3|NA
TGTGCCAGCAGCGTAGGGGGCACCTGGACAGATACGCAGTATTTT
CASSVGGTWTDTQYF
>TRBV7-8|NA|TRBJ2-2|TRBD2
TGTGCCAGCAGCTCGTTACCCCCCCAGCGGGGTAACACCGGGGAGCTGTTTTTT
CASSSLPPQRGNTGELFF
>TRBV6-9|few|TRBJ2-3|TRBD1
TGTGCCAGCAGAAAAAACCGGGACAGAATTTGGACAGATACGCAGTATTTT
CASRKNRDRIWTDTQYF
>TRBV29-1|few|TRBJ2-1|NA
TGCAGCGTTGAAGATCGAAGGGGAATTTTTAGGGGGGGCCCGGTCTCGCAGTTCTTC
CSVEDRRGIFRGGPVSQFF
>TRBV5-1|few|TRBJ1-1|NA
TGCGCCAGCAGCTTGATCCCTAGGGCGGGGGACACTGAAGCTTTCTTT
CASSLIPRAGDTEAFF
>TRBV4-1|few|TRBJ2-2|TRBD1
TGCGCCAGCAGCCAAGGAGACCTCAGGGGGAAAACCGGGGAGCTGTTTTTT
CASSQGDLRGKTGELFF
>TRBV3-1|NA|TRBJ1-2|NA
TGTGCCAGCAGCCATGAATGGTCGAGGGTAAATGGCTACACCTTC
CASSHEWSRVNGYTF
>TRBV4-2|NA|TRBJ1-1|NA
TGTGCCAGCAGCCAAGAACCCAGAAACACTGAAGCTTTCTTT
CASSQEPRNTEAFF
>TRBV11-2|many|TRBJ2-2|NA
TGTGCCAGCAGCTTCGGACTTAACACCGGGGAGCTGTTTTTT
CASSFGLNTGELFF
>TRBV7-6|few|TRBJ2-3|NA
TGTGCCAGCAGAACTACGTCGCGGCCCCCCCGGGATACGCAGTATTTT
CASRTTSRPPRDTQYF
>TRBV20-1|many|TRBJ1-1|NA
TGCAGTGCTAGAGAAGGGGGTCCGAACACTGAAGCTTTCTTT
CSAREGGPNTEAFF
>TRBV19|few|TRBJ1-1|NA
TGTGCCAGTAGTATAGCGAGGACGGTGAACACTGAAGCTTTCTTT
CASSIARTVNTEAFF
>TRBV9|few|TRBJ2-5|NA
TGTGCCAGCAGCGTAGATCCGGGGGCGCTCGGAGAGACCCAGTACTTC
CASSVDPGALGETQYF
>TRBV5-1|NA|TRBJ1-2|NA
TGCGCCAGCAGCCCGGGGGTGACCTATGGCTACACCTTC
CASSPGVTYGYTF
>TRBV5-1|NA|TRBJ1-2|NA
TGCGCCAGCAGCTTACGGGACTCCAATGGTGGCTACACCTTC
CASSLRDSNGGYTF
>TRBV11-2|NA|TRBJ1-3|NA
TGTGCCAGCAGTTGGCGATTCGGAAACACCATATATTTT
CASSWRFGNTIYF
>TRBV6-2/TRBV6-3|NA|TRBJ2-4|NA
TGTGCCAGCAGCCGGGGGGCCGCCAAAAACATTCAGTACTTC
CASSRGAAKNIQYF
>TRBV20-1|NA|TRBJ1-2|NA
TGCAGTGCGCGGCTTGGGGGGAGCGGTCGTGGCTACACCTTC
CSARLGGSGRGYTF
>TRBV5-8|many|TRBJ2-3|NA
TGTGCCAGCAGTTCCGGGGTCTACACAGATACGCAGTATTTT
CASSSGVYTDTQYF
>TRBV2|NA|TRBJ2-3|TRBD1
TGTGCCAGCAGACGGACAGGAAACACAGATACGCAGTATTTT
CASRRTGNTDTQYF
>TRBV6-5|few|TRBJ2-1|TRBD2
TGTGCCAGCAGTTACCCCGCTAGCGGGGGCTCCTACAATGAGCAGTTCTTC
CASSYPASGGSYNEQFF
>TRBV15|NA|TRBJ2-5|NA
TGTGCCACCAGCAGAGATCGCGAGTGGTTCGGGACCCAGTACTTC
CATSRDREWFGTQYF
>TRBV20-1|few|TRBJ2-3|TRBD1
TGCAGTGCCCCCGACAGGGGCCCAGATACGCAGTATTTT
CSAPDRGPDTQYF
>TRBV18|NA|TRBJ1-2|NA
TGTGCCAGCTCACCGGCTCGGCGGCAGGCGCTTAACTATGGCTACACCTTC
CASSPARRQALNYGYTF
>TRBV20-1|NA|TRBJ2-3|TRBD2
TGCAGTGCGCGCCTAGCGGGGAACACAGATACGCAGTATTTT
CSARLAGNTDTQYF
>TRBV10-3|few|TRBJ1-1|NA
TGTGCCATCAGTGAGCCGGTATTGAACACTGAAGCTTTCTTT
CAISEPVLNTEAFF
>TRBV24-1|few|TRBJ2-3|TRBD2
TGTGCCACCAGTGACTCCGGGGGGATGAGAGATACGCAGTATTTT
CATSDSGGMRDTQYF
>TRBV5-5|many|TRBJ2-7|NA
TGTGCCAGCGGCAACTACGAGCAGTACTTC
CASGNYEQYF
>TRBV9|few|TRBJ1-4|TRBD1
TGTGCCAGCAGCATCCACAGGGGTGAACTGTTTTTT
CASSIHRGELFF
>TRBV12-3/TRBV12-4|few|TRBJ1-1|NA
TGTGCCAGCAGTCCCCGTCGGCAGATAAACACTGAAGCTTTCTTT
CASSPRRQINTEAFF
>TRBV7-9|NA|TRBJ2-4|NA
TGTGCCAGCAGCTTGGACGAGAAAAACATTCAGTACTTC
CASSLDEKNIQYF
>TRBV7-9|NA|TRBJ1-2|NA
TGTGCCAGCAGCTTCAGCGGAGGAGCTAACTATGGCTACACCTTC
CASSFSGGANYGYTF
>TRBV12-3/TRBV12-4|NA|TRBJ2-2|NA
TGTGCCAGCAGTTGGGTTAGGGGGGCGGCCGGGGAGCTGTTTTTT
CASSWVRGAAGELFF
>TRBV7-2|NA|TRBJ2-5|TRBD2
TGTGCCAGCAGCATTCGACTAGCGTCCCAAGAGACCCAGTACTTC
CASSIRLASQETQYF